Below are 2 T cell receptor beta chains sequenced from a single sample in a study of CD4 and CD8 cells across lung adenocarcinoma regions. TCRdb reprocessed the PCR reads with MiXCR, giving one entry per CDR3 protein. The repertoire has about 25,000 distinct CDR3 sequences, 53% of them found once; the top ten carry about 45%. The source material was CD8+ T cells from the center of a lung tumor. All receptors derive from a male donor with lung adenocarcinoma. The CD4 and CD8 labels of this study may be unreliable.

The CDR3 nucleotides read TGTGCCACCAGTGATTCGGACAGGGGGGCGACTCAGTACTTC. Its translation is CATSDSDRGATQYF. This chain connects TRBV24-1 to TRBJ2-4, with TRBD1 matching 10 bases. The CDR3 loop spans 14 amino acids. The ends lost 2 bases at V and 12 bases at J; junction bases unmatched: 6. The germline CDR1 and CDR2 sequences are KGHDR and SFDVKD.

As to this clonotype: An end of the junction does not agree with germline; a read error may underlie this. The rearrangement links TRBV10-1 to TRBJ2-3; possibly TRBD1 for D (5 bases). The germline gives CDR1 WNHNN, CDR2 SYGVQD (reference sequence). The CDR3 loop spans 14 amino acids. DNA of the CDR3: TGCGCGGGCAGTGACGGACATGCCACAGATACGCAGTACTTT. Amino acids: CAGSDGHATDTQYF.